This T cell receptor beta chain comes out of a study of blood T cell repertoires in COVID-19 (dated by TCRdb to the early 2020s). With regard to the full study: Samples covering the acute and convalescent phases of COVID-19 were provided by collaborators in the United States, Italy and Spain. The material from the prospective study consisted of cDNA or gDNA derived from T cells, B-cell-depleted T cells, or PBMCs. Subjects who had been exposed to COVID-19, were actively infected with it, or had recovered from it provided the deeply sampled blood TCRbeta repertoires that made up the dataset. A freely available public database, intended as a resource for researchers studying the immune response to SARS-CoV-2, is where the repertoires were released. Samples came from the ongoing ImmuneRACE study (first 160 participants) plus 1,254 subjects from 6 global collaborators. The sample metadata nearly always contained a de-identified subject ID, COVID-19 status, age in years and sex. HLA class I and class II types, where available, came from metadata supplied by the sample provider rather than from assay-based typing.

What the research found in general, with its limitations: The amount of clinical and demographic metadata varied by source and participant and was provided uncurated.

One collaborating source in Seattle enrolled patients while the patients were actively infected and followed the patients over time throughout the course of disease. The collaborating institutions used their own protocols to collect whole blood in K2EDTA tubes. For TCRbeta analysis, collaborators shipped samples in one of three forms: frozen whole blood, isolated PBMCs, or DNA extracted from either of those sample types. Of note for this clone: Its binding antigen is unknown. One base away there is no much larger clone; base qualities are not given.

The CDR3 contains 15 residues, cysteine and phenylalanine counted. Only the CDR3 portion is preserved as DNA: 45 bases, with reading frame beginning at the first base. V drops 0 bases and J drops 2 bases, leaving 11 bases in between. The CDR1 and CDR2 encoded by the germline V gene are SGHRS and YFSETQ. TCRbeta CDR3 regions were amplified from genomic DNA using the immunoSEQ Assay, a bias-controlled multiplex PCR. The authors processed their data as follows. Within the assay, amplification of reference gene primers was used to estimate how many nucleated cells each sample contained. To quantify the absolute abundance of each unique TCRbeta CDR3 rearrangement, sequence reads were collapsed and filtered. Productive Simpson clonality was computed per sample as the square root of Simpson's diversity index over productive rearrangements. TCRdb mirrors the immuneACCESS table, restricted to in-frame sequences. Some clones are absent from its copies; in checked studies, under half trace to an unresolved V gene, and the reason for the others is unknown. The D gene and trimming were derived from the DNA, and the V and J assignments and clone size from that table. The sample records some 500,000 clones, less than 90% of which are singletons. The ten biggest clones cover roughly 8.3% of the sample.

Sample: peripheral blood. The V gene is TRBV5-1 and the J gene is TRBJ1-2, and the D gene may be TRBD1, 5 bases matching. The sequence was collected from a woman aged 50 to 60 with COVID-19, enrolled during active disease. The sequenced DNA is TGCGCCAGCAGCTTGGCTGCAGGGCTGAACTATGGCTACACCTTC. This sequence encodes CASSLAAGLNYGYTF.